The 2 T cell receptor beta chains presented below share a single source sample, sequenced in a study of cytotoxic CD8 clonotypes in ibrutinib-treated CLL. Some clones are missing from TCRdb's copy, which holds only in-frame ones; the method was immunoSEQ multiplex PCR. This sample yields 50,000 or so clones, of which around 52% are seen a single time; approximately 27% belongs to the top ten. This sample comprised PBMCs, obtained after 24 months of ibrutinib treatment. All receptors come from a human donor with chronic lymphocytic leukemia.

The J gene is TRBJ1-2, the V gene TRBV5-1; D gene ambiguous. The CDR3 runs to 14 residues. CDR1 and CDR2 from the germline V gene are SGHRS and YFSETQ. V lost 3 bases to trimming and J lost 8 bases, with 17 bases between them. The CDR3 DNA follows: TGCGCCAGCAGCTCTGGACGGGATGAGGAGGGCTACACCTTC. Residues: CASSSGRDEEGYTF.

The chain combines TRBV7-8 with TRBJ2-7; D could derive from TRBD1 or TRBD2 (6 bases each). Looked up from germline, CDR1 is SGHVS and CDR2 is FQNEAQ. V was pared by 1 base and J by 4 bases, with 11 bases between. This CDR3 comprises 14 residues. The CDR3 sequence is CASSLGGAQYEQYF. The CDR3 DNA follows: TGTGCCAGCAGCTTAGGGGGGGCCCAGTACGAGCAGTACTTC.